Listed here is a single TCR beta chain. CDR3 length: 20 residues. Trimming at V came to 1 base and at J to 6 bases, leaving 19 bases not matched to a gene. CDR1 and CDR2 (germline): LGHNA, YSLEER. The data were taken from a study of regulatory T cells in long-lasting Graves disease. Study-level background: The antithyroid drugs taken by newly diagnosed Graves' patients had been used for under 3 months.

Relying on iRepertoire HTBI primers and Arm-PCR of CDR3 regions, the team built TCR beta libraries. TCRdb analysed the multiplex PCR reads with MiXCR anew, one entry per CDR3 protein. The table includes 400,000 to 500,000 distinct CDR3 sequences, about 16% detected once. The time point: newly diagnosed GD, antithyroid drugs for less than 3 months. PBMC-derived RNA was used for the TCR library. A further study also used this sample, focusing on T cells in Graves' hyperthyroidism and ophthalmopathy. Per that paper: Each patient was aged 18 to 65 and had newly diagnosed hyperthyroidism of under 2 months' duration. First-round RT-PCR with HTBI primers amplified the TCR CDR3 region. Prediction of ophthalmopathy progression came a median roughly 6.4 months pre-onset.

The material was peripheral blood mononuclear cells (PBMCs), obtained at new diagnosis, from a patient treated with antithyroid drugs. The chain carries TRBV4-3 and TRBJ2-1; 9 bases agree with TRBD1. The sequence derives from a woman in her late teens or twenties with Graves disease. The CDR3 loop reads CASSQVRAPSLGQGFNEQFF. For the CDR3, the DNA is TGCGCCAGCAGCCAAGTCAGAGCTCCTAGCCTGGGACAGGGATTCAATGAGCAGTTCTTC.